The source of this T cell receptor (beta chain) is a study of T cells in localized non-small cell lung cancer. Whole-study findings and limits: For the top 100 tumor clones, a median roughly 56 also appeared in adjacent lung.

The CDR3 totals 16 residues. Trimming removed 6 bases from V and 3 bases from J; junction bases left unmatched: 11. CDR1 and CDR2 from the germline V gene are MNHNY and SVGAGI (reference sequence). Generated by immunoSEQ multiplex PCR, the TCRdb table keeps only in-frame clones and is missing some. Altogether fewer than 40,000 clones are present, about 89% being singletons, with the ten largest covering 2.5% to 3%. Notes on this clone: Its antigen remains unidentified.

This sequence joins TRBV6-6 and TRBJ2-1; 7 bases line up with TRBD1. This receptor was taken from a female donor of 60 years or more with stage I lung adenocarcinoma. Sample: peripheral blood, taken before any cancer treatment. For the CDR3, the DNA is TGTGCCAGCAGGCCGCTCCGGGGACAGTTCTACAATGAGCAGTTCTTC. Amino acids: CASRPLRGQFYNEQFF.